This is a list of T cell receptor beta chains from one sample in a study of cytomegalovirus exposure and HLA in healthy donors. Using immunoSEQ multiplex PCR, the repertoire was profiled, and TCRdb retains in-frame clones only, with some absent. There are tens of thousands of clones in the sample; 75% to 80% occur only once, and roughly 3.6% lies in the top ten. The sample consisted of PBMCs. The receptors derive from a man aged 25 to 45 in good health and CMV-seronegative. Each CDR3 is given with its conserved first and last residue. A D gene is named only where the DNA matches it firmly. Not all rows give a size; the values are once, few, many and, for expanded clones, a class.

size: .
V: TRBV7-2
D: .
J: TRBJ1-1
CDR3: CASSLGVRNTEAFF
DNA: TGTGCCAGCAGCTTAGGTGTCAGGAACACTGAAGCTTTCTTT

size: .
V: TRBV30
D: .
J: TRBJ1-4
CDR3: CAWSGGLGNEKLFF
DNA: TGTGCCTGGAGTGGTGGCCTCGGGAATGAAAAACTGTTTTTT

size: .
V: TRBV6-5
D: .
J: TRBJ2-5
CDR3: CASTSGERETQYF
DNA: TGTGCCAGCACCAGTGGAGAGCGAGAGACCCAGTACTTC

size: .
V: TRBV2
D: .
J: TRBJ2-4
CDR3: CASSRGRIQNIQYF
DNA: TGTGCCAGCAGTAGGGGCAGAATCCAAAACATTCAGTACTTC

size: .
V: TRBV7-2
D: .
J: TRBJ1-4
CDR3: CASSLVWAGPMGEKLFF
DNA: TGTGCCAGCAGCTTAGTGTGGGCAGGGCCCATGGGTGAAAAACTGTTTTTT

size: .
V: TRBV12-5
D: TRBD2
J: TRBJ2-1
CDR3: CASGLSVASGYNEQFF
DNA: TGTGCTAGTGGTTTGTCGGTTGCTAGCGGTTACAATGAGCAGTTCTTC

size: few
V: TRBV7-2
D: TRBD1
J: TRBJ1-5
CDR3: CASSLEGAGASQPQHF
DNA: TGTGCCAGCAGCTTAGAGGGGGCAGGGGCTTCCCAGCCCCAGCATTTT

size: .
V: TRBV27
D: TRBD1
J: TRBJ1-5
CDR3: CASSSQWDRVNQPQHF
DNA: TGTGCCAGCAGTTCTCAATGGGACAGAGTCAATCAGCCCCAGCATTTT

size: .
V: TRBV28
D: TRBD1
J: TRBJ2-1
CDR3: CASIQEDRTYNEQFF
DNA: TGTGCCAGCATTCAGGAGGACAGGACCTACAATGAGCAGTTCTTC

size: .
V: TRBV7-2
D: .
J: TRBJ2-1
CDR3: CASKVVGPYNEQFF
DNA: TGTGCCAGCAAAGTGGTGGGCCCATACAATGAGCAGTTCTTC

size: .
V: TRBV2
D: TRBD1
J: TRBJ1-1
CDR3: CASSPRGTGRLIMNTEAFF
DNA: TGTGCCAGCAGTCCAAGAGGGACAGGTCGACTAATAATGAACACTGAAGCTTTCTTT

size: .
V: TRBV5-1
D: TRBD1
J: TRBJ1-2
CDR3: CASSLSPGTEGYTF
DNA: TGCGCCAGCAGCTTGTCCCCCGGGACAGAAGGCTACACCTTC

size: .
V: TRBV10-3
D: TRBD2
J: TRBJ2-2
CDR3: CAISAGEDTGELFF
DNA: TGTGCCATCAGCGCGGGAGAGGACACCGGGGAGCTGTTTTTT

size: .
V: TRBV29-1
D: .
J: TRBJ2-3
CDR3: CSVATDGDTQYF
DNA: TGCAGCGTTGCGACAGATGGGGATACGCAGTATTTT

size: few
V: TRBV7-6
D: TRBD2
J: TRBJ2-1
CDR3: CASRLSGTSFYNEQFF
DNA: TGTGCCAGCAGGCTGAGCGGGACTAGCTTTTACAATGAGCAGTTCTTC

size: .
V: TRBV2
D: TRBD1
J: TRBJ2-1
CDR3: CASIGTGYNEQFF
DNA: TGTGCCAGCATCGGGACAGGTTACAATGAGCAGTTCTTC

size: .
V: TRBV2
D: .
J: TRBJ1-2
CDR3: CASSEEGDYGYTF
DNA: TGTGCCAGCAGTGAAGAGGGGGACTATGGCTACACCTTC

size: .
V: TRBV6-1
D: .
J: TRBJ2-3
CDR3: CASIREWLLTDTQYF
DNA: TGTGCCAGCATTCGGGAGTGGTTACTCACAGATACGCAGTATTTT